Listed here is a single T cell receptor (beta chain). The data derive from a study of human T cells and chemical hapten exposure. The authors' processing: Across samples, TCR counts had a median of about 92,000 and ranged from 23,224 to 690,600. TCRdb analysed the RACE reads with MiXCR anew, one entry per CDR3 protein. These V and J calls are TCRdb output, not the study's own analysis. The repertoire has over 100,000 distinct CDR3 sequences, approximately 9.1% of them found once; the top ten carry about 1.8%. Stated time point: healthy volunteer bleed at 2 weeks. It was unfractionated whole blood from which total RNA was extracted. The germline V gene encodes CDR1 LNHDA and CDR2 SQIVND (reference sequence). V trimming: 6 bases; J trimming: 6 bases; junction bases outside the gene matches: 6. The CDR3 sequence is 14 residues long.

This chain joins TRBV19 and TRBJ2-2; TRBD2 aligns across 8 bases. The sample comprised whole blood. This receptor was obtained from a male donor in good health. Some clones in this sample may be carry-over from other donors' samples. CDR3 nucleotide sequence: TGTGCCAGTAGCAAGGGACTAGTTTCCGGGGAGCTGTTTTTT. It encodes CASSKGLVSGELFF.